These T cell receptor beta chains were read from a single sample in a study of cytomegalovirus exposure and HLA in healthy donors. The repertoire was sequenced with immunoSEQ multiplex PCR; TCRdb's copy has only in-frame clones and lacks some. The table records some 150,000 clones, 60% to 80% of them present only once. Sequenced: PBMCs. Receptors originate from a young man in good health and CMV-seropositive. Each CDR3 is given with its conserved first and last residue. Each record gives: J gene, V gene, D gene, CDR3 DNA, CDR3 protein. A D gene is named only where the DNA matches it firmly.

J: TRBJ2-5; V: TRBV5-6; D: TRBD1; DNA: TGTGCCAGTACCCCGGGACAGCAAGAGACCCAGTACTTC; CDR3: CASTPGQQETQYF
J: TRBJ2-7; V: TRBV6-5; D: TRBD1; DNA: TGTGCCAGCAGGAGACAGGGGGCTTCCTACGAGCAGTACTTC; CDR3: CASRRQGASYEQYF
J: TRBJ2-7; V: TRBV25-1; D: TRBD1; DNA: TGTGCCAGCAGTCGAAGTGGGACAGGGATCCTCGAGCAGTACTTC; CDR3: CASSRSGTGILEQYF
J: TRBJ2-3; V: TRBV9; D: -; DNA: TGTGCCAGCAGCACCCGTGGGGCGGGACGGAGCACAGATACGCAGTATTTT; CDR3: CASSTRGAGRSTDTQYF
J: TRBJ2-5; V: TRBV21-1; D: -; DNA: TGTGCCGGGCCGGACAGGGTACAGACCCAGTACTTC; CDR3: CAGPDRVQTQYF
J: TRBJ2-1; V: TRBV5-6; D: TRBD1; DNA: TGTGCCAGCAGTAATGGACAGGGCTACAATGAGCAGTTCTTC; CDR3: CASSNGQGYNEQFF
J: TRBJ2-1; V: TRBV10-3; D: TRBD2; DNA: TGTGCCATCAGTGAGTCTCCTAGCGGGGCTGAGAATGAGCAGTTCTTC; CDR3: CAISESPSGAENEQFF
J: TRBJ1-1; V: TRBV29-1; D: -; DNA: TGCAGCGTAGCCGGACAGTCGAACACTGAAGCTTTCTTT; CDR3: CSVAGQSNTEAFF
J: TRBJ2-5; V: TRBV27; D: -; DNA: TGTGCCAGCAGTTTAGTGGCCCCTACTGAGGTCCCACAAGAGACCCAGTACTTC; CDR3: CASSLVAPTEVPQETQYF
J: TRBJ2-7; V: TRBV11-2; D: TRBD2; DNA: TGTGCCAGCAGCCCCCGCTTCGGTACGGTAGCGGGAAGCTACGAGCAGTACTTC; CDR3: CASSPRFGTVAGSYEQYF
J: TRBJ2-1; V: TRBV29-1; D: -; DNA: TGCAGCGTTGTAGGGAGCAATGAGCAGTTCTTC; CDR3: CSVVGSNEQFF
J: TRBJ2-5; V: TRBV28; D: TRBD2; DNA: TGTGCCAGCAGTTTAGGCCAGCGGGAGATAGAGACCCAGTACTTC; CDR3: CASSLGQREIETQYF
J: TRBJ1-1; V: TRBV6-5; D: -; DNA: TGTGCCAGCAGTTACGGCAGTCGGGTGAACACTGAAGCTTTCTTT; CDR3: CASSYGSRVNTEAFF
J: TRBJ2-1; V: TRBV19; D: TRBD2; DNA: TGTGCCAGTAGTATCGGAGCGGGAGTATTCAATGAGCAGTTCTTC; CDR3: CASSIGAGVFNEQFF
J: TRBJ2-1; V: TRBV27; D: TRBD2; DNA: TGTGCCAGCAGACCTAGCGGGGAGGGCTATGAGCAGTTCTTC; CDR3: CASRPSGEGYEQFF
J: TRBJ2-1; V: TRBV6-1; D: TRBD1; DNA: TGTGCCAGCAGTGAAGGGGTGGGACAGGGATACAATGAGCAGTTCTTC; CDR3: CASSEGVGQGYNEQFF
J: TRBJ1-2; V: TRBV6-5; D: -; DNA: TGTGCCAGCAGTAGCAATACAGGGACGGAAGGCTACACCTTC; CDR3: CASSSNTGTEGYTF
J: TRBJ2-4; V: TRBV6-6; D: -; DNA: TGTGCCAGCAGTTACCGCCAGGTAGCCAAAAACATTCAGTACTTC; CDR3: CASSYRQVAKNIQYF
J: TRBJ2-3; V: TRBV7-3; D: TRBD2; DNA: TGTGCCAGCAGCCGGTTGGGACTACTAGCGGATCCCACAGATACGCAGTATTTT; CDR3: CASSRLGLLADPTDTQYF
J: TRBJ1-6; V: TRBV27; D: -; DNA: TGTGCCAGCAGTTTCTACGGGCAGGGAAATTCACCCCTCCACTTT; CDR3: CASSFYGQGNSPLHF